This paragraph reports one TCR beta chain. These data belong to a study of monozygotic twins with inflammatory bowel disease. Reanalyzing the 5' RACE reads, TCRdb keeps one entry per CDR3 protein, without DNA. Its clone listing holds 190,000 or so distinct CDR3 sequences. Germline-derived CDR1 and CDR2 are SGHVS and FQNEAQ. This CDR3 contains 16 residues. Input material: blood. This TCR was sampled from a human donor with ulcerative colitis or Crohn's disease, or a healthy co-twin of an affected twin (not recorded which). J is TRBJ2-1 and V is TRBV7-8; absent DNA, TCRdb's TRBD2 call cannot be checked. CDR3: CASSLSSGIRGDEQFF.